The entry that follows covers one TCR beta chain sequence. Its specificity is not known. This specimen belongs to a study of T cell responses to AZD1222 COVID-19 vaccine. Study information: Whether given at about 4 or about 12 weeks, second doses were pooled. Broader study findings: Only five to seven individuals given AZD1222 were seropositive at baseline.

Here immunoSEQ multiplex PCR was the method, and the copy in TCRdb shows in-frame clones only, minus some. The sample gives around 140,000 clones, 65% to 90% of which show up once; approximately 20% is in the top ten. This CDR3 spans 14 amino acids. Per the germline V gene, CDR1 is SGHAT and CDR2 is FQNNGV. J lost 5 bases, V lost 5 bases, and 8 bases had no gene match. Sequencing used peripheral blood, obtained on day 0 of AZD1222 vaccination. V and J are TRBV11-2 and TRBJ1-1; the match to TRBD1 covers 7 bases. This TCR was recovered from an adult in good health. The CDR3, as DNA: TGTGCCAGCAGCCGCCAGACAGGGAGTACTGAAGCTTTCTTT. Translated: CASSRQTGSTEAFF.